This TCR beta chain was captured by sequencing in a study of T cells in Graves' hyperthyroidism and ophthalmopathy. It was RNA transcripts that yielded the amplified TCR beta CDR3 regions. First-round RT-PCR targeting the TCR CDR3 was performed with the HTBI primer set. TCRdb re-called the multiplex PCR reads through MiXCR, storing one row per CDR3 protein. The sample lists fewer than 650,000 distinct CDR3 sequences; approximately 15% were seen once. Worth noting for this clonotype: As yet, its antigen is unknown.

Study findings and constraints: A model of 13 V-J pairs discriminated ophthalmopathy from stable hyperthyroidism.

Trimming at V came to 6 bases and at J to 3 bases, leaving 9 bases not matched to a gene. CDR1 SQVTM and CDR2 ANQGSEA come from the germline V gene. The CDR3 is made up of 14 amino acids. Among the patients, aged 18 to 65, hyperthyroidism was newly diagnosed and had lasted under 2 months. Used for diagnoses were clinical symptoms, serum thyroxine and TRAb, thyroid ultrasound and orbital computed tomography. Sample: blood. The TCR sequence derives from a woman aged 40-49 years with Graves' hyperthyroidism. The chain is built from TRBV29-1 and TRBJ2-3, with 7 bases aligning to TRBD2. The CDR3 loop reads CSVVPPGGTDTQYF. CDR3 bases: TGCAGCGTCGTACCCCCGGGGGGTACAGATACGCAGTATTTT.